This T cell receptor beta chain was obtained from a study of blood T cell repertoires in COVID-19. Across the whole study: PBMCs, B-cell-depleted T cells, or T cells provided the cDNA or gDNA that made up the material.

CDR3 length equals 15 residues. The V and J ends lost 1 base and 0 bases respectively, with 11 bases between them. The germline CDR1 and CDR2 sequences are SGHRS and YFSETQ. Authors' methods: Counts of nucleated cells, estimated from reference gene primer amplification, were obtained. Profiling relied on immunoSEQ multiplex PCR, and the TCRdb table lists in-frame clones only, not all of them. V and J calls and clone size are given by that table; D and trimming were obtained from the DNA. The sample carries some 42,000 clones, around nine tenths recorded once. V and J are TRBV5-1 and TRBJ2-7; D not resolved. What was sequenced was peripheral blood. This sequence was found in a human donor in a cohort sampled during active COVID-19. CDR3 sequence reads: CASSLTPGASYEQYF. The DNA of the CDR3 is TGCGCCAGCAGCTTGACACCTGGAGCCTCCTACGAGCAGTACTTC. Supplemented by reference TRBV5-1 and TRBJ2-7, the full variable domain reads KAGVTQTPRYLIKTRGQQVTLSCSPISGHRSVSWYQQTPGQGLQFLFEYFSETQRNKGNFPGRFSGRQFSNSRSEMNVSTLELGDSALYLCASSLTPGASYEQYFGPGTRLTVT.